A single sample is the source of the 19 T cell receptor beta chains below, sequenced in a study of T-cell reconstitution after alpha-beta-depleted transplantation in children. Preparation of the TCRbeta library used unique molecular identifiers. TCRdb independently ran MiXCR on the PCR reads; one entry per CDR3 protein. The sample carries approximately 510,000 distinct CDR3 sequences, around 20% recorded once. The material was PBMCs from the stem cell graft donor, obtained from the stem cell graft. The receptors originated from a human donor who donated a stem cell graft to a child with acute lymphoblastic leukemia.

This clonotype was counted between two and nine times. The chain links TRBV7-8 to TRBJ2-7; 8 bases line up with TRBD1. The J segment lost 5 bases and the V segment lost 3 bases, leaving 9 bases of the junction unmatched. CDR1 SGHVS and CDR2 FQNEAQ come from the germline V gene. The CDR3 covers 15 residues. CDR3 protein: CASSFRRTGPHEQYF. The CDR3 DNA is TGTGCCAGCAGCTTTCGCCGGACAGGGCCCCACGAGCAGTACTTC.

There are a few counts of this clonotype. The rearrangement uses TRBV12-3 or TRBV12-4 and TRBJ1-5, with a tentative D call TRBD1 (5 bases). V was trimmed by 5 bases and J by 4 bases, leaving 12 bases between them. The CDR3 is 14 residues long. The CDR3 region has the DNA TGTGCCAGCAGTATCGGGACCGAAAATCAGCCCCAGCATTTT. The encoded protein is CASSIGTENQPQHF.

The chain recombines TRBV5-1 with TRBJ2-1, with D perhaps TRBD1 or TRBD2 (5 bases each). This CDR3 has 15 amino acids. V lost 7 bases, J lost 2 bases, and 16 bases lay in between. Germline V gives CDR1 SGHRS, CDR2 YFSETQ. Here the CDR3 reads CASLWGTGPYNEQFF. CDR3 nucleotide sequence: TGCGCCAGCTTGTGGGGAACGGGGCCCTACAATGAGCAGTTCTTC.

This clonotype was counted only a few times. The chain joins TRBV5-1 to TRBJ2-7, with 8 bases that match TRBD2. Germline trimming cut 2 bases from V and 5 bases from J; bases unmatched to any gene: 9. The length of the CDR3 is 15 residues. The germline V gene has CDR1 SGHRS and CDR2 YFSETQ. In nucleotides, the CDR3 is TGCGCCAGCAGCTTTCAGGGACTAGATTTACACGAGCAGTACTTC. Translated: CASSFQGLDLHEQYF.

This chain links TRBV6-5 with TRBJ2-1; 10 nucleotides align to TRBD2. Germline trimming cut 0 bases from V and 6 bases from J; bases unmatched to any gene: 11. The CDR3 runs 18 residues. Per the germline V gene, CDR1 is MNHEY and CDR2 is SVGAGI. The CDR3 is CASSYSASSGSRGNEQFF. CDR3 nucleotides: TGTGCCAGCAGTTACTCGGCGTCTAGCGGGAGTCGGGGCAATGAGCAGTTCTTC.

This chain joins TRBV6-1 and TRBJ1-5; no definite D call. The V gene lost 3 bases and the J gene lost 5 bases, with 20 bases spanning the gap. This CDR3 spans 17 amino acids. The germline gives CDR1 MNHNS, CDR2 SASEGT. The DNA of the CDR3 is TGTGCCAGCAGTGACGCCGGGCTCCGGCTAACCTATCAGCCCCAGCATTTT. It specifies CASSDAGLRLTYQPQHF.

The genes are TRBV6-5 and TRBJ2-2; 7 nucleotides match TRBD2. CDR1 is MNHEY and CDR2 is SVGAGI in the germline V gene. J gave up 4 bases and V 0 bases, and 8 bases lay outside the gene matches. The CDR3 is made up of 17 amino acids. This CDR3 reads CASSYSWLAETTGELFF. The CDR3 DNA reads TGTGCCAGCAGTTACTCGTGGCTAGCGGAGACCACCGGGGAGCTGTTTTTT.

The J gene is TRBJ2-7, the V gene TRBV5-1; D ambiguous. The CDR3 runs to 14 residues. Deletions cut 4 bases from V and 6 bases from J, with 17 bases between. Looked up from germline, CDR1 is SGHRS and CDR2 is YFSETQ. The CDR3 loop is CASSRHPPSSEQYF. In DNA, the CDR3 is TGCGCCAGCAGCAGACATCCCCCCAGTTCCGAGCAGTACTTC.

This clonotype has more than one count but fewer than ten. V is TRBV6-1 and J is TRBJ2-1, with D perhaps TRBD1 or TRBD2 (6 bases each). The germline gives CDR1 MNHNS, CDR2 SASEGT. Deletions cut 8 bases from V and 8 bases from J, with 19 bases between. The CDR3 is 14 amino acids. The CDR3 reads CASVKEGEVDEQFF. The CDR3 coding sequence is TGTGCCAGCGTAAAGGAGGGGGAGGTCGATGAGCAGTTCTTC.

This clonotype was detected a few times. The CDR3 sequence is CSATDRGRDEKLFF. Here the CDR3 DNA reads TGCAGTGCTACGGACAGGGGGCGAGATGAAAAACTGTTTTTT. The rearrangement joins TRBV20-1 to TRBJ1-4, with TRBD1 identical over 11 bases. From germline, CDR1 is DFQATT and CDR2 SNEGSKA (reference sequence). CDR3 length: 14 amino acids. J lost 6 bases, V lost 4 bases, and 4 bases had no gene match.

The V and J genes are TRBV20-1 and TRBJ2-7; D is uncertain. In germline, CDR1 is DFQATT, CDR2 SNEGSKA (reference sequence). V was shortened by 5 bases and J by 3 bases, with 14 bases between the two germline ends. The length of the CDR3 is 13 residues. CDR3 loop: CSADGPVNYEQYF. The CDR3 DNA reads as TGCAGTGCTGACGGACCCGTTAACTACGAGCAGTACTTC.

The chain combines TRBV6-1 with TRBJ2-7, with 7 bases fitting TRBD1. In germline, CDR1 is MNHNS, CDR2 SASEGT. Unmatched junction bases numbered 19, after V lost 4 bases and J lost 1 base. The CDR3 totals 19 residues. This chain's CDR3 is CASSGVRGQGGQHSYEQYF. CDR3 bases: TGTGCCAGCAGTGGGGTAAGGGGCCAAGGGGGCCAACATTCCTACGAGCAGTACTTC.

This clonotype was picked up a small number of times. This chain joins TRBV16 and TRBJ1-1, with D perhaps matching TRBD1 (5 bases). Germline CDR1 is KGHSY and CDR2 is FQNENV. V lost 4 bases and J lost 12, with 15 bases in between. CDR3 size: 12 residues. The CDR3 loop reads CASSLGTGEPFF. For the CDR3, the DNA is TGTGCCAGCAGCCTGGGGACGGGGGAACCTTTCTTT. Full variable domain (outside the CDR3, taken from reference TRBV16 and TRBJ1-1): GEEVAQTPKHLVRGEGQKAKLYCAPIKGHSYVFWYQQVLKNEFKFLISFQNENVFDETGMPKERFSAKCLPNSPCSLEIQATKLEDSAVYFCASSLGTGEPFFGQGTRLTVV.

There are a few counts of this clonotype. This chain connects TRBV4-1 to TRBJ2-1; a possible D gene is TRBD1 (6 bases). This CDR3 is 15 amino acids long. Trimming left V 1 base short and J 0 bases short, with 7 bases between. CDR1 is MGHRA and CDR2 is YSYEKL in the germline V gene. The CDR3, as DNA: TGCGCCAGCAGCCAAGGCAGGGGCTCCTACAATGAGCAGTTCTTC. It translates to CASSQGRGSYNEQFF.

This chain links TRBV2 with TRBJ2-1; D call uncertain. This CDR3 contains 14 residues. Trimming took off 7 bases at V and 7 bases at J, with 17 bases between the two ends. The germline V gene has CDR1 SNHLY and CDR2 FYNNEI. In DNA, the CDR3 is TGTGCCAGCAACTTGCCCCCAGAACGGAATGAGCAGTTCTTC. Residues: CASNLPPERNEQFF.

As to this clonotype: One junction end disagrees with the germline gene, perhaps due to a read error. The V and J genes are TRBV29-1 and TRBJ2-7, with 12 bases lining up with TRBD1. CDR1 is SQVTM, CDR2 ANQGSEA, per germline. CDR3 length: 13 residues. CDR3 bases: TGCAGCGTGGAAGGGACAGGGGGCTCCGAGCAGTACTTC. It specifies CSVEGTGGSEQYF.

This chain joins TRBV7-2 and TRBJ1-4; D gene unclear. V was pared by 0 bases and J by 8 bases, with 16 bases between. CDR1 SGHTA and CDR2 FQGNSA come from the germline V gene. The CDR3 is 16 residues long. DNA for the CDR3: TGTGCCAGCAGCTTAGCGCCGGGAGGATGGAGGGAAAAACTGTTTTTT. It encodes CASSLAPGGWREKLFF.

The chain uses TRBV29-1 and TRBJ2-1, with D maybe TRBD2 (8 bases). The length of the CDR3 is 15 residues. Per the germline V gene, CDR1 is SQVTM and CDR2 is ANQGSEA. Trimming pared 3 bases from V and 3 bases from J, leaving 15 bases between. The CDR3 DNA reads as TGCAGCGTTGACGGGAGGGACAGATTCTACAATGAGCAGTTCTTC. Translating it yields CSVDGRDRFYNEQFF.

This clonotype came up a few times. V and J are TRBV5-8 and TRBJ2-7, with a weak D call TRBD1 (6 bases). V was clipped by 1 base and J by 6 bases, with 20 bases between them. CDR3 length: 16 residues. In germline, CDR1 is SGHTS, CDR2 YDEGEE. Written as DNA, the CDR3 is TGTGCCAGCAGCTTGTCCTCAGGGGAACTGCACTGCGAGCAGTACTTC. Protein: CASSLSSGELHCEQYF. Full variable domain (missing parts from reference TRBV5-8 and TRBJ2-7): EAGVTQSPTHLIKTRGQQATLRCSPISGHTSVYWYQQALGLGLQFLLWYDEGEERNRGNFPPRFSGRQFPNYSSELNVNALELEDSALYLCASSLSSGELHCEQYFGPGTRLTVT.